This passage covers 4 T cell receptor beta chains from one sample sequenced in a study of beta chain features in type 1 diabetes. Whole-study findings and limits: A moderate, significant TCRB CDR3 shortening appeared in type 1 diabetes across four CD4+ subsets.

cDNA synthesis used the whole RNA isolate, giving expressed TCRB sequences. Libraries were prepared by immunoSEQ multiplex PCR; TCRdb keeps only in-frame clonotypes and omits some of them. The table has approximately 730,000 clones, roughly 13% seen once. For these receptors, no antigen is known. Input material: naive CD4+ T cells from blood. The receptors were sampled from a man aged 18-30 years with type 1 diabetes.

The CDR3 nucleotides read TGTGCCAGTACACTCTTAGGGATATCAAATGAAAAACTGTTTTTT. This translates into CASTLLGISNEKLFF. J is TRBJ1-4 and V is TRBV7-6, with D uncertain. V lost 9 bases, J lost 5 bases, and 19 bases lay in between. Per germline, CDR1 SGHVS and CDR2 FNYEAQ. There are 15 residues in the CDR3. The full variable domain, in which reference TRBV7-6 and TRBJ1-4 provide the parts outside the CDR3, is GAGVSQSPRYKVTKRGQDVALRCDPISGHVSLYWYRQALGQGPEFLTYFNYEAQQDKSGLPNDRFSAERPEGSISTLTIQRTEQRDSAMYRCASTLLGISNEKLFFGSGTQLSVL.

The CDR3, as DNA: TGCGCCAGCAGCCAGTCGGTGCCGGCCGAAGCTTTCTTT. Translating gives CASSQSVPAEAFF. This rearrangement joins TRBV5-1 to TRBJ1-1; no firm D call. CDR1 and CDR2 (germline): SGHRS, YFSETQ. V lost 4 bases and J lost 8, with 15 bases in between. This CDR3 is built from 13 residues.

This chain uses TRBV28 with TRBJ1-2, with 9 positions matching TRBD1. The ends lost 2 bases at V and 8 bases at J; junction bases unmatched: 21. The CDR3 contains 19 residues. Germline lookup yields CDR1 MDHEN and CDR2 SYDVKM. CDR3 loop: CASSLPSRFAGQGRDGYTF. The CDR3, as DNA: TGTGCCAGCAGTTTACCCAGCCGGTTCGCGGGACAGGGAAGGGACGGCTACACCTTC.

The chain combines TRBV6-5 with TRBJ2-3; D is tentatively TRBD1 or TRBD2 (5 bases each). This CDR3 is 15 amino acids long. CDR1 is MNHEY, CDR2 SVGAGI, per germline. Trimming shortened V by 2 bases and J by 2 bases, and 11 bases separated the two germline ends. The CDR3 DNA sequence: TGTGCCAGCAGTTACGAGGGACCATCCACAGATACGCAGTATTTT. It specifies CASSYEGPSTDTQYF.